The present T cell receptor beta chain was sequenced within a study of neurological immune-mediated disorders. Looked up from germline, CDR1 is SGDLS and CDR2 is YYNGEE. V was pared by 4 bases and J by 6 bases, with 8 bases of the junction left unmatched. The CDR3 is made up of 14 amino acids. General observations from the study: TCR-beta repertoires seemed private in all groups, with no expanded CDR3 amino acid sequences shared.

In its sample, this clonotype is medium-sized (0.01 to 0.1%). Antigen unknown. TCRdb re-analysed the 5' RACE reads in MiXCR, keeping a single row per CDR3 protein. Of 9,500 to 13,000 distinct CDR3 sequences in the sample, over 20% were seen once. The specimen sequenced was CD8+ T cells from blood. The chain combines TRBV9 with TRBJ1-2, with 8 bases identical to TRBD1. The TCR sequence derives from a woman aged 55-70 years with HTLV-1-associated myelopathy (HAM/TSP). DNA for the CDR3: TGTGCCAGCAGCTCTAGCTCAGGGGGCCATGGCTACACCTTC. Protein: CASSSSSGGHGYTF.